Below are 10 T cell receptor beta chains sequenced from a single sample in a study of T cell repertoires in cytomegalovirus infection. One entry per CDR3 protein, called by TCRdb with MiXCR from the reads. Of roughly 760,000 distinct CDR3 sequences listed, roughly a third are singletons. Sequencing used PBMCs. The receptor source for this set is a human donor in good health (CMV status not recorded). Some clones in this sample may be carry-over from other donors' samples.

This clonotype was detected many times. The CDR3 loop reads CASSLRLFSDTQYF. The CDR3 nucleotides read TGTGCCAGCAGTCTACGACTTTTCTCAGATACGCAGTATTTT. V usage is TRBV27 and J usage is TRBJ2-3; D call uncertain. V lost 5 bases, J lost 4 bases, and 13 bases lay in between. Germline CDR1 reads MNHEY; CDR2 reads SMNVEV (reference sequence). The CDR3 is 14 residues long.

In this sample, this clonotype turned up many times. The chain employs TRBV10-3 and TRBJ2-2; a weak D match, TRBD1 (6 bases). Germline loops: CDR1 ENHRY, CDR2 SYGVKD. The V end lost 11 bases, the J end lost 3 bases, and 46 bases lay between the germline ends. The CDR3 has 24 residues. CDR3 amino acids: CAVEKDSRPPKNKNGLRDTGELFF. For the CDR3, the DNA is TGTGCCGTAGAAAAGGACAGTAGGCCCCCTAAGAACAAGAACGGGCTTCGTGACACCGGGGAGCTGTTTTTT.

V gene TRBV5-8 combines with J gene TRBJ1-2; D gene uncertain. The CDR3 covers 14 residues. V was clipped by 4 bases and J by 5 bases, with 15 bases between them. Germline values: CDR1 SGHTS, CDR2 YDEGEE. The CDR3 here is CASSPEATRYGYTF. DNA of the CDR3: TGTGCCAGCAGCCCAGAGGCCACCCGGTATGGCTACACCTTC. Drawing the rest from reference TRBV5-8 and TRBJ1-2, the complete variable domain is EAGVTQSPTHLIKTRGQQATLRCSPISGHTSVYWYQQALGLGLQFLLWYDEGEERNRGNFPPRFSGRQFPNYSSELNVNALELEDSALYLCASSPEATRYGYTFGSGTRLTVV.

This clonotype was detected only a few times. The V call is TRBV28, the J call TRBJ2-2; D is undetermined. Germline V lookup: CDR1 MDHEN, CDR2 SYDVKM. The CDR3 is made up of 15 amino acids. Trimming took off 3 bases at V and 2 bases at J, with 10 bases between the two ends. CDR3 nucleotides: TGTGCCAGCAGTTTTGACAACCGAAACACCGGGGAGCTGTTTTTT. Protein sequence: CASSFDNRNTGELFF.

The chain combines TRBV20-1 with TRBJ2-7; D is ambiguous. The ends were cut back, 7 bases at V and 1 base at J, with 5 bases in the middle. Germline CDR1 is DFQATT and CDR2 is SNEGSKA (reference sequence). The CDR3 extends over 10 amino acids. CDR3 sequence (DNA): TGCAGTGTTGCGTCCTACGAGCAGTACTTC. Translated: CSVASYEQYF.

Only a few counts were recorded for this clonotype. The rearrangement joins TRBV28 to TRBJ1-5; tentative D call: TRBD1 (5 bases). With 3 bases removed from V and 6 bases from J, the gap between germline ends came to 6 bases. Germline values: CDR1 MDHEN, CDR2 SYDVKM. The CDR3 is 12 residues long. DNA of the CDR3: TGTGCCAGCAGTTTTGACAGTCAGCCCCAGCATTTT. Encoded protein: CASSFDSQPQHF.

This clonotype turned up a few times. CDR3 sequence: CASSRTWEETQYF. CDR3 nucleotide sequence: TGTGCCAGTAGTCGAACATGGGAGGAGACCCAGTACTTC. The V call is TRBV19, the J call TRBJ2-5, with a tentative D call TRBD2 (5 bases). The V and J ends lost 5 bases and 5 bases respectively, with 12 bases between them. CDR3 length equals 13 residues. The germline gives CDR1 LNHDA, CDR2 SQIVND (reference sequence).

This clonotype has just one count. The V and J genes are TRBV20-1 and TRBJ1-6; no definite D call. The CDR3 extends over 15 amino acids. Germline V gene lookup returns CDR1 DFQATT and CDR2 SNEGSKA (reference sequence). The V end was cut by 6 bases, the J end by 8 bases, with 20 bases between. CDR3 in DNA: TGCAGTGCCCTAGGCCTCGGACGGCCCGATTCACCCCTCCACTTT. Translation: CSALGLGRPDSPLHF.

The chain employs TRBV15 and TRBJ2-3, with D uncertain. CDR3 size: 17 residues. CDR1 and CDR2 from the germline V gene are LNHNV and YYDKDF (reference sequence). Trimming stripped 0 bases from V and 0 bases from J, with 13 bases between. This CDR3 is CATSRDLRALSTDTQYF. CDR3 bases: TGTGCCACCAGCAGAGACCTTAGGGCACTCAGCACAGATACGCAGTATTTT.

The rearrangement uses TRBV6-6 and TRBJ1-1; 9 nucleotides line up with TRBD1. V shed 1 base, J shed 5 bases, and the junction held 8 bases outside the gene matches. The CDR3 consists of 16 residues. Germline V CDR1 and CDR2: MNHNY, SVGAGI (reference sequence). CDR3 coding DNA: TGTGCCAGCAGTTACTGGACAGGGGCCATCGGGACTGAAGCTTTCTTT. It translates to CASSYWTGAIGTEAFF.